A selection of T cell receptor beta chains follows, all from one sample in a study of blood T cell repertoires in COVID-19. Repertoires were generated with immunoSEQ multiplex PCR, while TCRdb's copy carries only in-frame clones and drops some. The sample yields approximately 450,000 clones, 70% to 90% seen once. Sequencing input: PBMCs or T cells enriched from blood (not recorded which). All receptors come from a woman aged 18-35 years with acute COVID-19. Each CDR3 is given with its conserved first and last residue.

TRBV9	TRBJ2-2	CASSSGTGSVTGELFF
TRBV30	TRBJ2-5	CAWRSTGEGNQETQYF
TRBV28	TRBJ1-1	CASRGGGRGTEAFF
TRBV15	TRBJ1-1	CATSRDLRVNTEAFF
TRBV18	TRBJ2-6	CASSPLSRDRAGANVLTF
TRBV28	TRBJ2-3	CASRVMDRGTDTQYF
TRBV20-1	TRBJ2-3	CSASGGVLTDTQYF
TRBV25-1	TRBJ1-6	CASRRENYNSPLHF
TRBV28	TRBJ1-2	CASSSGAGDGYTF
TRBV4-3	TRBJ2-1	CASSQGTGTSPSAGEQFF
TRBV7-9	TRBJ2-3	CASSFRTSGSTDTQYF
TRBV6-5	TRBJ1-6	CASQWRENSPLHF
TRBV6-6	TRBJ2-1	CASSLPLVHSYNEQFF
TRBV19	TRBJ1-1	CASSPRDRVNEAFF
TRBV5-6	TRBJ1-2	CASSPNAGWKGYTF
TRBV18	TRBJ2-3	CASSLLRDTTDTQYF
TRBV6-5	TRBJ1-4	CASSYWGTGDEKLFF
TRBV29-1	TRBJ2-1	CSAVDNPSYNEQFF
TRBV3-1/TRBV3-2	TRBJ1-3	CASSQEAVGGNTIYF
TRBV29-1	TRBJ1-1	CSVELMNTEAFF
TRBV9	TRBJ2-3	CASSPESGESRDTQYF
TRBV27	TRBJ1-5	CASSLGIANQPQHF
TRBV24-1	TRBJ1-1	CATSDLVDLNTEAFF
TRBV19	TRBJ1-1	CASNGEWGGLRTEAFF
TRBV29-1	TRBJ1-1	CSVLGSGKNTEAFF
TRBV9	TRBJ2-7	CASSPSYRAGEQYF
TRBV4-2	TRBJ1-4	CASSQDSRVEKLFF
TRBV28	TRBJ1-1	CASSLKYLAFF
TRBV6-1	TRBJ1-4	CASSEGGSKGEKLFF
TRBV12-5	TRBJ2-5	CASGLAPKGEGTAQETQYF
TRBV11-2	TRBJ1-3	CASSLDRRSNTIYF
TRBV3-1/TRBV3-2	TRBJ2-2	CASSQSTGELFF
TRBV12-5	TRBJ1-3	CASVVSENSGNTIYF
TRBV19	TRBJ1-4	CASSTPGDRPNEKLFF
TRBV27	TRBJ2-1	CASSALIAGSYNEQFF
TRBV27	TRBJ1-3	CASSLGQSGNTIYF
TRBV7-8	TRBJ2-7	CASSLNLMSGTRPYEQYF
TRBV10-2	TRBJ1-1	CASSPPGANTEAFF
TRBV10-1	TRBJ2-7	CASSDGQNYEQYF
TRBV2	TRBJ2-3	CASSDPGLLMTDTQYF
TRBV12-3/TRBV12-4	TRBJ1-5	CASNLSDQPQHF
TRBV19	TRBJ1-4	CASSIKGRGPRIEKLFF
TRBV7-2	TRBJ1-5	CASSTTNNQPQHF
TRBV6-1	TRBJ1-1	CASSEALTGGTEAFF
TRBV19	TRBJ2-1	CASRRLAGEYNEQFF
TRBV5-1	TRBJ2-3	CASSSGSTDTQYF
TRBV7-9	TRBJ2-7	CASSGSSGRLSYEQYF
TRBV7-2	TRBJ1-6	CASTQTGHNSPLHF
TRBV28	TRBJ2-1	CASSPHTSGSYNEQFF
TRBV29-1	TRBJ2-1	CSVRTGSYNEQFF
TRBV27	TRBJ1-5	CASSGDRFSNQPQHF
TRBV11-3	TRBJ2-3	CASSFPSGGDTQYF
TRBV6-2/TRBV6-3	TRBJ2-1	CASSFSGRARNEQFF